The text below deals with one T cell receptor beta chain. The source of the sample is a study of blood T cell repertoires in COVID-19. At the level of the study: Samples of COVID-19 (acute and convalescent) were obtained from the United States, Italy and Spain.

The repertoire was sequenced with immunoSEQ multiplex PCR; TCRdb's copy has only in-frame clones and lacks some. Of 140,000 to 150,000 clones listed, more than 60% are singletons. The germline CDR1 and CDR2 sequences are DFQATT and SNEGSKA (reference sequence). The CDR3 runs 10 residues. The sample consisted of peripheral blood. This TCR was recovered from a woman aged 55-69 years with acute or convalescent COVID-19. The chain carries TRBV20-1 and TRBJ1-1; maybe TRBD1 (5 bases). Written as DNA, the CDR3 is TGCAGCACAGGTTCATGGGGAGCTTTCTTT. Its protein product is CSTGSWGAFF.